This T cell receptor beta chain was retrieved from a study of graft-versus-host responses after intestinal transplantation. As for the study in general: After anti-thymocyte globulin induction, recipients took tacrolimus and steroids for approximately 3 years.

The V gene's germline CDR1 is SGHVS and CDR2 FNYEAQ. The CDR3 totals 15 residues. Trimming pared 4 bases from V and 3 bases from J, leaving 13 bases between. Points from the study as a whole: Investigators detected GvH clones in recipient marrow, with some emerging earlier in ileum or blood.

A word on this clone: What it binds is unknown.

The method was immunoSEQ multiplex PCR; TCRdb's version includes in-frame clones alone and lacks a portion of them. The sample shows around 76,000 clones, about 94% of them seen only once. The source material was unstimulated CD8+ T cells sorted from spleen or lymph node cells, sampled before intestinal transplant. V gene TRBV7-6 combines with J gene TRBJ2-1; no clear D gene. The clonotype comes from a human donor who received an intestinal transplant. Here the CDR3 reads CASSSMELDYNEQFF. The DNA of the CDR3 is TGTGCCAGCAGCTCCATGGAGCTGGACTACAATGAGCAGTTCTTC. Supplemented by reference TRBV7-6 and TRBJ2-1, the full variable domain reads GAGVSQSPRYKVTKRGQDVALRCDPISGHVSLYWYRQALGQGPEFLTYFNYEAQQDKSGLPNDRFSAERPEGSISTLTIQRTEQRDSAMYRCASSSMELDYNEQFFGPGTRLTVL.